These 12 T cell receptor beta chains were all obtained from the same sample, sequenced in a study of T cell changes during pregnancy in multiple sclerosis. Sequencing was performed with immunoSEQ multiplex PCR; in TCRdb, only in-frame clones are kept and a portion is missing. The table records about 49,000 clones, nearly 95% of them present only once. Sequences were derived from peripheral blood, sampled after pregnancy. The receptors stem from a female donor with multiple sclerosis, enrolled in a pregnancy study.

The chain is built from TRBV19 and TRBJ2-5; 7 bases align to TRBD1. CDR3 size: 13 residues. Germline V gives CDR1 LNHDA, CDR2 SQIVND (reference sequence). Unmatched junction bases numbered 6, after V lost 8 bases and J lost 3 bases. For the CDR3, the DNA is TGTGCCAGTGGGGACAGAGGGAAAGAGACCCAGTACTTC. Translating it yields CASGDRGKETQYF.

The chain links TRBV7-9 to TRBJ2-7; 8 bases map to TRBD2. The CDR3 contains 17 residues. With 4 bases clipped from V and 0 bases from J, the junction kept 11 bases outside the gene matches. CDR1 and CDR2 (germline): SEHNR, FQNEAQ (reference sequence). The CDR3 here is CASSSGTVSGGSYEQYF. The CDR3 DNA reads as TGTGCCAGCAGCTCAGGGACGGTCAGCGGGGGCTCCTACGAGCAGTACTTC.

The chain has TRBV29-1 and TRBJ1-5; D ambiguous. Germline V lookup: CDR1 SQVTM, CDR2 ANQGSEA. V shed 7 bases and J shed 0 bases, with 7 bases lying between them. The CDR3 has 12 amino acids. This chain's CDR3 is CSAASSNQPQHF. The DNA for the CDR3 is TGCAGCGCTGCCAGTAGCAATCAGCCCCAGCATTTT.

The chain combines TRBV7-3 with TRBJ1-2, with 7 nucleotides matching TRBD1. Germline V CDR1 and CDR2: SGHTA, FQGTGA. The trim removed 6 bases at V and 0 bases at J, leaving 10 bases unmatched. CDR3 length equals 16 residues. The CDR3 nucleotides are TGTGCCAGCAGTCCAACAGGGGTTAGGGCTAACTATGGCTACACCTTC. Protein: CASSPTGVRANYGYTF.

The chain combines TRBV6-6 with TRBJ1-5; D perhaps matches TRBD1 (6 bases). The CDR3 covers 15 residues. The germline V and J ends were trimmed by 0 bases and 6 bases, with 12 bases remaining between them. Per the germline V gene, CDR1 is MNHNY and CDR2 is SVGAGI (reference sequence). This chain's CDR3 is CASSYSSGGGQPQHF. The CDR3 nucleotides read TGTGCCAGCAGTTACTCGAGCGGGGGCGGTCAGCCCCAGCATTTT.

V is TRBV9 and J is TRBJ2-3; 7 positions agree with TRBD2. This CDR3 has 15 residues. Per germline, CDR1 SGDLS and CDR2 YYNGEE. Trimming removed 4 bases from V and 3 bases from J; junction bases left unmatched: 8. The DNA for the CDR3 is TGTGCCAGCAGCACCTCGCGGGGGAAAACAGATACGCAGTATTTT. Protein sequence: CASSTSRGKTDTQYF.

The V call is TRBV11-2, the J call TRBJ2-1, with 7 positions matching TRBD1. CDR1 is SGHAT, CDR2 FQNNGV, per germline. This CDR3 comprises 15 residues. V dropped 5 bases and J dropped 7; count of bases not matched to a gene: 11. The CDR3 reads CASSVGPTGLNEQFF. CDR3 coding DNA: TGTGCCAGCAGCGTGGGTCCGACAGGGCTTAATGAGCAGTTCTTC. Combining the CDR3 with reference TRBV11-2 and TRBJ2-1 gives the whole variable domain EAGVAQSPRYKIIEKRQSVAFWCNPISGHATLYWYQQILGQGPKLLIQFQNNGVVDDSQLPKDRFSAERLKGVDSTLKIQPAKLEDSAVYLCASSVGPTGLNEQFFGPGTRLTVL.

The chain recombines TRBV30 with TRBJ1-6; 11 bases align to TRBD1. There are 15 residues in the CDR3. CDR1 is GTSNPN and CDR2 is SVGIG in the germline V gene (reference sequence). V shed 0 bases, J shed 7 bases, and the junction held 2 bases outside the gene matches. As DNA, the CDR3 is TGTGCCTGGAGTGTCGGGACAGGGGGGAATTCACCCCTCCACTTT. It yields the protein CAWSVGTGGNSPLHF.

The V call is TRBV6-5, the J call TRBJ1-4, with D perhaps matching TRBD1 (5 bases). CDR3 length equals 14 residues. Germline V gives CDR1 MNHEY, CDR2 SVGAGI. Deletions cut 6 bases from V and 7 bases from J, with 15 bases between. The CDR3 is CASSRGTGGEKLFF. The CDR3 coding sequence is TGTGCCAGCAGCCGGGGGACGGGGGGTGAAAAACTGTTTTTT.

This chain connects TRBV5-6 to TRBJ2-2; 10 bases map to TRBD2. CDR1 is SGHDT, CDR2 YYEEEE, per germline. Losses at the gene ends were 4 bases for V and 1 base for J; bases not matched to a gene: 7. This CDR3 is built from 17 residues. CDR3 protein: CASSRIRLAGNTGELFF. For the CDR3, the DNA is TGTGCCAGCAGCCGAATCCGACTAGCGGGGAACACCGGGGAGCTGTTTTTT.

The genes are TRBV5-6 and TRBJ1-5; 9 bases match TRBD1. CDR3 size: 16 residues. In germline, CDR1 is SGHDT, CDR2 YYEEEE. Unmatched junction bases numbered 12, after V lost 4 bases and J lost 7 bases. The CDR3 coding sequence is TGTGCCAGCAGCACACCGGGACAGGGATTGTGGCAGCCCCAGCATTTT. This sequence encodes CASSTPGQGLWQPQHF. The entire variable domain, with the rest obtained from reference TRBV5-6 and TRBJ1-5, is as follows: DAGVTQSPTHLIKTRGQQVTLRCSPKSGHDTVSWYQQALGQGPQFIFQYYEEEERQRGNFPDRFSGHQFPNYSSELNVNALLLGDSALYLCASSTPGQGLWQPQHFGDGTRLSIL.

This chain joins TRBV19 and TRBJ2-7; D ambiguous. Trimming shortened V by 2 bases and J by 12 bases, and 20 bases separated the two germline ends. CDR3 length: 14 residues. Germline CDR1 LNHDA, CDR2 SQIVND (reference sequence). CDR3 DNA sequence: TGTGCCAGTAGTATATCTTCGGTGGGCTACCCGATGTACTTC. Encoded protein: CASSISSVGYPMYF.